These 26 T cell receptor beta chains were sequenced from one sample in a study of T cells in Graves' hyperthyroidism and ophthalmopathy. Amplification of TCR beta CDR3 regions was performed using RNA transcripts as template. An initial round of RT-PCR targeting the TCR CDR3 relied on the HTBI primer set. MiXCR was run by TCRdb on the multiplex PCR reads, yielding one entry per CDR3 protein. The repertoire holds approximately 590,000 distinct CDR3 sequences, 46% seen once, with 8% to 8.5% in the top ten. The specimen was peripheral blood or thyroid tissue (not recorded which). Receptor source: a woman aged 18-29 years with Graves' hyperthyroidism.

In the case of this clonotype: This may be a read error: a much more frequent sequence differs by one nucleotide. CDR3: CASSEKRPTGELFF. Here the CDR3 DNA reads TGTGCCAGCAGTGAGAAGAGGCCCACCGGGGAGCTGTTTTTT. The chain uses TRBV6-1 and TRBJ2-2; D is unresolved. Looked up from germline, CDR1 is MNHNS and CDR2 is SASEGT. CDR3 length equals 14 residues. The V end lost 3 bases, the J end lost 4 bases, and 9 bases lay between the germline ends.

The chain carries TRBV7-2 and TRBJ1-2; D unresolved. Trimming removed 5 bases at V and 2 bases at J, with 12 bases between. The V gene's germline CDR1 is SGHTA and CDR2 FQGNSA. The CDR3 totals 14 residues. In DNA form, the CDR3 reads TGTGCCAGCAGCCCTTGGGATTTGAACTATGGCTACACCTTC. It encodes CASSPWDLNYGYTF. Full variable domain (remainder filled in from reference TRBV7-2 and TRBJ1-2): GAGVSQSPSNKVTEKGKDVELRCDPISGHTALYWYRQSLGQGLEFLIYFQGNSAPDKSGLPSDRFSAERTGGSVSTLTIQRTQQEDSAVYLCASSPWDLNYGYTFGSGTRLTVV.

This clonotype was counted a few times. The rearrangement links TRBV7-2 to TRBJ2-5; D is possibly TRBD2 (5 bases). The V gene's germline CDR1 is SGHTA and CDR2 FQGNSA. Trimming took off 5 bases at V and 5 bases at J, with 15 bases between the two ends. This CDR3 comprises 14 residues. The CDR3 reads CASSQERGSETQYF. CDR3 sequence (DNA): TGTGCCAGCAGCCAAGAGAGAGGGTCGGAGACCCAGTACTTC.

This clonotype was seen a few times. CDR3 sequence: CASRGDGLGYTEAFF. The CDR3 DNA follows: TGTGCCAGCAGAGGTGACGGTCTCGGCTACACTGAAGCTTTCTTT. The rearrangement uses TRBV7-9 and TRBJ1-1; D is uncertain. Between the trimmed V and J ends, which lost 6 bases and 3 bases, there was a span of 17 bases. The CDR3 runs to 15 residues. CDR1 is SEHNR, CDR2 FQNEAQ, per germline (reference sequence).

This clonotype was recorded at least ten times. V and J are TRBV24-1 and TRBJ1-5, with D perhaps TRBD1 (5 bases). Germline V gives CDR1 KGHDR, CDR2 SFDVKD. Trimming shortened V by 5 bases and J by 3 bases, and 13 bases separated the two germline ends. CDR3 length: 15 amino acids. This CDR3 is CATSGVDRPNQPQHF. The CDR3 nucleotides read TGTGCCACCAGTGGCGTTGACAGACCCAATCAGCCCCAGCATTTT.

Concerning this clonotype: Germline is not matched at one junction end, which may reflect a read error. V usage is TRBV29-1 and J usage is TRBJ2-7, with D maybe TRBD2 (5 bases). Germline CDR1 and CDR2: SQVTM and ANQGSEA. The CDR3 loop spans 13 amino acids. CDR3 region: CSAEDGKVYEQYF. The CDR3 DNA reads TGCAGCGCTGAAGACGGGAAAGTCTACGAGCAGTACTTC.

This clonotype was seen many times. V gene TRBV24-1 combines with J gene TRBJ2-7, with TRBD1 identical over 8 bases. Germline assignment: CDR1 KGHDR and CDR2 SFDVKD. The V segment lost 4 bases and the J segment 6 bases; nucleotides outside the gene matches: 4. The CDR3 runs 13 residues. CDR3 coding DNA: TGTGCCACCAGTGAACCCGGGACAGGCGAGCAGTACTTC. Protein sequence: CATSEPGTGEQYF.

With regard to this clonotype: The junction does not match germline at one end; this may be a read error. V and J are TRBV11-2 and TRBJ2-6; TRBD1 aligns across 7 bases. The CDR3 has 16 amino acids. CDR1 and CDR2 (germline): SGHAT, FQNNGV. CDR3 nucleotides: TGCGCCAGCAGCCCCGCCCGGACGACAGGGTCCAACGTCCTGACTTTC. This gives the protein CASSPARTTGSNVLTF.

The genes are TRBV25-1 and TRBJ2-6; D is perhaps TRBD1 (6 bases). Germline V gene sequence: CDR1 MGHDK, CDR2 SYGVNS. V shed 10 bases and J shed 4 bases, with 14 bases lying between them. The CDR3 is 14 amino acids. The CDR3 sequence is CATNAGAGANVLTF. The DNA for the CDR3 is TGTGCCACCAATGCAGGGGCCGGGGCCAACGTCCTGACTTTC.

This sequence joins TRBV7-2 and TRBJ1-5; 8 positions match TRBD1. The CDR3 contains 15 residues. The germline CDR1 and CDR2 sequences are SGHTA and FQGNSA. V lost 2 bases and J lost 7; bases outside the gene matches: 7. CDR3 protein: CASSLQGARGQPQHF. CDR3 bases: TGTGCCAGCAGCTTACAGGGGGCGCGAGGCCAGCCCCAGCATTTT.

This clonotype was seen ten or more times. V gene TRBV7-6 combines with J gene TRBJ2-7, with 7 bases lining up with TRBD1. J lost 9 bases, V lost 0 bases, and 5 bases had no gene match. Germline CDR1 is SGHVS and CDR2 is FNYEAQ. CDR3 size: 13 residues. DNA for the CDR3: TGTGCCAGCAGCTTAGCACAGGGGTCAGTGCAGTACTTC. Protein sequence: CASSLAQGSVQYF.

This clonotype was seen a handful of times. The CDR3 region is CSAGRGSGQPQHF. The CDR3 region has the DNA TGCAGTGCTGGGCGGGGGTCAGGTCAGCCCCAGCATTTT. This chain links TRBV20-1 with TRBJ1-5; TRBD1 is a possible D gene (5 bases). The CDR3 is 13 residues long. CDR1 is DFQATT, CDR2 SNEGSKA, per germline (reference sequence). Deletions cut 5 bases from V and 6 bases from J, with 14 bases between.

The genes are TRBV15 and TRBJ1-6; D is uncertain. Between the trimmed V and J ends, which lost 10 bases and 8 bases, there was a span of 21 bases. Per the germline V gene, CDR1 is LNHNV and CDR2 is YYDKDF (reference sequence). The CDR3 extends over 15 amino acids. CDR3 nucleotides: TGTGCCAGCAGTGAAGTGGGCAGGCGCCATTCACCCCTCCACTTT. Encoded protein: CASSEVGRRHSPLHF.

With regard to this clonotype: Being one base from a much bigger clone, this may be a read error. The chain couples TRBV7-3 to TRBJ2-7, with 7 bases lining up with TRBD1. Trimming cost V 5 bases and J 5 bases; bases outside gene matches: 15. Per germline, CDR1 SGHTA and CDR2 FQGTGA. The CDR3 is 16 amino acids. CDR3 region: CASSPQFETGINEQYF. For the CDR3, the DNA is TGTGCCAGCAGCCCTCAGTTCGAGACAGGGATCAACGAGCAGTACTTC. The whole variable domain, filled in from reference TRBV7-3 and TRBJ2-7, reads GAGVSQTPSNKVTEKGKYVELRCDPISGHTALYWYRQSLGQGPEFLIYFQGTGAADDSGLPNDRFFAVRPEGSVSTLKIQRTERGDSAVYLCASSPQFETGINEQYFGPGTRLTVT.

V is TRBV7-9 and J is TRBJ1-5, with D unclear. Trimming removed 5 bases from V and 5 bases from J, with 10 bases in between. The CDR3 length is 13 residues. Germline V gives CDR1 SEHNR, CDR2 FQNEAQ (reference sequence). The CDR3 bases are TGTGCCAGCAGCCGCGACTTAGATCAGCCCCAGCATTTT. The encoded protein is CASSRDLDQPQHF.

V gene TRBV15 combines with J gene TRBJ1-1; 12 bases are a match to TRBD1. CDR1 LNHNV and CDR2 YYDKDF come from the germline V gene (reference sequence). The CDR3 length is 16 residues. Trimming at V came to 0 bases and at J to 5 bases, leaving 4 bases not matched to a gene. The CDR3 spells CATSREGQGAGTEAFF. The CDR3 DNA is TGTGCCACCAGCAGAGAGGGACAGGGGGCTGGAACTGAAGCTTTCTTT.

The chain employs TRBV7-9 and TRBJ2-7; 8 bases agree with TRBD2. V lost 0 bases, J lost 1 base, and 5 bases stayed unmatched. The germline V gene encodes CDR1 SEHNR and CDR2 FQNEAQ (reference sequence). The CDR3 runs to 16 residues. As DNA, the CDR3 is TGTGCCAGCAGCTTAGCCGCCGGGAGGGATTCCTACGAGCAGTACTTC. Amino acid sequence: CASSLAAGRDSYEQYF.

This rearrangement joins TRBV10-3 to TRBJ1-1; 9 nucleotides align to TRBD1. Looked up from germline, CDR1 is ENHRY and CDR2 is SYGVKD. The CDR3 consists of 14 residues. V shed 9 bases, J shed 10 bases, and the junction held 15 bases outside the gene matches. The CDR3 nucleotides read TGTGCCATTACCGGGACAGGGAAAGGCTGGGTAGCTTTCTTT. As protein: CAITGTGKGWVAFF.

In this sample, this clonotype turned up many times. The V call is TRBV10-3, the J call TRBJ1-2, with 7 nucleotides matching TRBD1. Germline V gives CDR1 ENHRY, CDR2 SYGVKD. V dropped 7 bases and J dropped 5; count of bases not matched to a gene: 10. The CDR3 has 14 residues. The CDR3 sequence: CAITPDRTSYGYTF. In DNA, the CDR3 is TGTGCCATCACCCCGGACAGGACCTCGTATGGCTACACCTTC.

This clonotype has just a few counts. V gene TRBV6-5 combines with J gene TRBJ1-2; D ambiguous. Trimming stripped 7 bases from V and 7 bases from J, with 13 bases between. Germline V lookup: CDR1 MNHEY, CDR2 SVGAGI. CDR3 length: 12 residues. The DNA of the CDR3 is TGTGCCAGCAATTCAGCAGAGGGTGGCTACACCTTC. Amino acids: CASNSAEGGYTF.

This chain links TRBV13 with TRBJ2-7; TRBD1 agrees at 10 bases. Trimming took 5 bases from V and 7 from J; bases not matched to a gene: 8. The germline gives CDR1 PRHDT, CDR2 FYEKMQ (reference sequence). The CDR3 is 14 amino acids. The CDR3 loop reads CASSLRDRGWEQYF. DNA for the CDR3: TGTGCCAGCAGCCTCCGGGACAGGGGTTGGGAGCAGTACTTC.

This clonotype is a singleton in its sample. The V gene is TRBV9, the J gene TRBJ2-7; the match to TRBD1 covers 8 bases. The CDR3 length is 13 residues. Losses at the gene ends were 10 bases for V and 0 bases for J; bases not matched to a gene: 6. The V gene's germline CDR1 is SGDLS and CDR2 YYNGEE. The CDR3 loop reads CASRDRNSYEQYF. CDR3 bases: TGTGCCTCGCGGGACAGGAACTCCTACGAGCAGTACTTC.

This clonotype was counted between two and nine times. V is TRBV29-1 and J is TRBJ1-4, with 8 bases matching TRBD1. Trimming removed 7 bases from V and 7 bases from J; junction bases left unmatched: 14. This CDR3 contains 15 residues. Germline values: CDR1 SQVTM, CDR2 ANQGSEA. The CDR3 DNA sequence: TGCAGCGCCCTATGGACAGGGAGCCTTGTTGAAAAACTGTTTTTT. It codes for CSALWTGSLVEKLFF.

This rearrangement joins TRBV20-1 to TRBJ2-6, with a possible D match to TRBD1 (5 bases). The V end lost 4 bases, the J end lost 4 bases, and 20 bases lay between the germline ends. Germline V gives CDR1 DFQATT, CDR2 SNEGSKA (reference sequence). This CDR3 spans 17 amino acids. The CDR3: CSAKDADIPTGANVLTF. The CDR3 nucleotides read TGCAGTGCTAAAGACGCGGACATCCCAACCGGGGCCAACGTCCTGACTTTC.

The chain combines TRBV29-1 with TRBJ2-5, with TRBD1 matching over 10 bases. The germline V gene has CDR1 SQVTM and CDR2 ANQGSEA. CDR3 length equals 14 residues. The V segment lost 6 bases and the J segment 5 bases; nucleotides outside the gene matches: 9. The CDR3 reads CSVKDRGAGETQYF. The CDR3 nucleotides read TGCAGCGTGAAGGACAGGGGGGCAGGGGAGACCCAGTACTTC.

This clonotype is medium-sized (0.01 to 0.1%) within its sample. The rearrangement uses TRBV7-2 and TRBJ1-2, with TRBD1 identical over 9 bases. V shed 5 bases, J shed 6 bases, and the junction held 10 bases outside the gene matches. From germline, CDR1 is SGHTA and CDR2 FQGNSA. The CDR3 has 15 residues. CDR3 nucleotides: TGTGCCAGCAGCCCGGGACAGGGTTATTCGCATGGCTACACCTTC. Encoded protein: CASSPGQGYSHGYTF. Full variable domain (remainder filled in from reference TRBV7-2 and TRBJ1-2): GAGVSQSPSNKVTEKGKDVELRCDPISGHTALYWYRQSLGQGLEFLIYFQGNSAPDKSGLPSDRFSAERTGGSVSTLTIQRTQQEDSAVYLCASSPGQGYSHGYTFGSGTRLTVV.